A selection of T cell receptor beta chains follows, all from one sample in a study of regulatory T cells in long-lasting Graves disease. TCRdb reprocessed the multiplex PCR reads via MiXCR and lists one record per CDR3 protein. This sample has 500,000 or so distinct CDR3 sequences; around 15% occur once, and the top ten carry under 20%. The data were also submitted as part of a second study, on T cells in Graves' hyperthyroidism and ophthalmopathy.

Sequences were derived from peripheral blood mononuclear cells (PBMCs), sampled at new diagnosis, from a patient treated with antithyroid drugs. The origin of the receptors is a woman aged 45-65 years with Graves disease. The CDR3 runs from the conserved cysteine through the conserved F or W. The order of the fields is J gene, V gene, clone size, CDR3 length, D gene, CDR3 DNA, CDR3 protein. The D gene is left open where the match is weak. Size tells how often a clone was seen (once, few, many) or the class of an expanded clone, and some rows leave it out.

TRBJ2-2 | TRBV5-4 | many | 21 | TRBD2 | TGTGCCAGCAGCGACCCTACCGGGACTAGCGGGAGGCACATCAACACCGGGGAGCTGTTTTTT | CASSDPTGTSGRHINTGELFF
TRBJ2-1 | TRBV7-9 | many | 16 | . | TGTGCCAGCAGGGGCCGTCTAGCGAGCAAAGAGGGTGAGCAGTTCTTC | CASRGRLASKEGEQFF
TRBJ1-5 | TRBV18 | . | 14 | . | TGTGCCAGCTCAAATGTACGTAGCAATCAGCCCCAGCATTTT | CASSNVRSNQPQHF
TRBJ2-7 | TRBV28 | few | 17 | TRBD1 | TGTGCCAGCAGTCCCCCTGTCCCATCGGGACAGGGATCCGAGCAGTACTTC | CASSPPVPSGQGSEQYF
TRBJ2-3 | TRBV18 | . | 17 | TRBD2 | TGTGCCAGCTCACCAGGATTAGCGGGAGCCGGCACAGATACGCAGTATTTT | CASSPGLAGAGTDTQYF
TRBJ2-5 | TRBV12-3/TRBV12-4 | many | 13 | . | TGTGCCAGCAGCAACGGGGAAACGGAGACCCAGTACTTC | CASSNGETETQYF
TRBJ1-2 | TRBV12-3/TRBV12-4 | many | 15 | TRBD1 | TGTGCCAGCAGTTTAAGACAGGGGGCGATATCTGGCTACACCTTC | CASSLRQGAISGYTF
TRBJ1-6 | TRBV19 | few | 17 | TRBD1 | TGTGCCAGTAGAAATGGACAGGGCGGCTCCTATAATTCACCCCTCCACTTT | CASRNGQGGSYNSPLHF
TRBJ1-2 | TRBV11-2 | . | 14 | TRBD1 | TGTGCCAGCAGCAAACAGGGGTCGGCCTATGGCTACACCTTC | CASSKQGSAYGYTF
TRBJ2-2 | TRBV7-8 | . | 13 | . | TGTGCCAGCAGCTTAGCTCAGGCCGGGGAGCTGTTTTTT | CASSLAQAGELFF
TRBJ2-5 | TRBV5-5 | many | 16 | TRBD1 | TGTGCCAGCAGCTCAGACCGGGACAGGACTCGGGAGACCCAGTACTTC | CASSSDRDRTRETQYF
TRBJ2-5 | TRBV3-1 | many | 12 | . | TGTGCCAGCAGCATGGGGGGAGAGACCCAGTACTTC | CASSMGGETQYF
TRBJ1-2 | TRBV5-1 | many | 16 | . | TGCGCCAGCAGCTTGGATCTCCCCGACAGTAACTATGGCTACACCTTC | CASSLDLPDSNYGYTF
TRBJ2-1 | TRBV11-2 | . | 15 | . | TGTGCCAGCAGCTTGGGGACGGCGTACTACAATGAGCAGTTCTTC | CASSLGTAYYNEQFF
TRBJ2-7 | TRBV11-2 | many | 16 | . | TGTGCCAGCAGCTTAAGGGGGGGGAGTACCACCTACGAGCAGTACTTC | CASSLRGGSTTYEQYF
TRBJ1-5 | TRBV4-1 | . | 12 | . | TGCGCCAGCAGCCAAGATGATTCGCCCCAGCATTTT | CASSQDDSPQHF
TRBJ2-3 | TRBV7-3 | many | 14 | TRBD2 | TGTGCCAGCAGCTTAGGGACTAGCAGTTATACGCAGTATTTT | CASSLGTSSYTQYF
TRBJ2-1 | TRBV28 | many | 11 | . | TGTGCCAGCTGGACGGAGGGGGAGCAGTTCTTC | CASWTEGEQFF
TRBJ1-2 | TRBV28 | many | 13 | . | TGTGCCAGCAGGAATACCGAGAGCTATGGCTACACCTTC | CASRNTESYGYTF
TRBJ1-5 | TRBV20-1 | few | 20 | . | TGCAGTGCTAAGCACCCTAAGGACACCTCATCCTTCTATAGCAATCAGCCCCAGCATTTT | CSAKHPKDTSSFYSNQPQHF
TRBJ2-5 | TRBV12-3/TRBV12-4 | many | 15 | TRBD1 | TGTGCCAGCAGTTTAGACAGGGGCGGAAGAGAGACCCAGTACTTC | CASSLDRGGRETQYF
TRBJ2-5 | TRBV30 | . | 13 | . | TGTGCCTGGAGTGTAGGGGGTGGAGAGACCCAGTACTTC | CAWSVGGGETQYF
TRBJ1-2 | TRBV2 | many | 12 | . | TGTGCCAGCAGTGACCCAGCTTATGGCTACACCTTC | CASSDPAYGYTF
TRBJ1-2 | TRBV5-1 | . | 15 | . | TGCGCCAGCAGCTTGGTGGGAGATAATAACTATGGCTACACCTTC | CASSLVGDNNYGYTF
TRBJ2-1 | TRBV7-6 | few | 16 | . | TGTGCCAGCAGCGGAACAGGGTTCCGCGGGGACAATGAGCAGTTCTTC | CASSGTGFRGDNEQFF
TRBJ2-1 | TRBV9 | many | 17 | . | TGTGCCAGCAGCGTAGCCCAGGGCGCATTCTTGGGTAATGAGCAGTTCTTC | CASSVAQGAFLGNEQFF
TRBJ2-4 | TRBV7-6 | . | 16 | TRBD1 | TGTGCCAGCAGCTTGGGTGTAGGGGGCGGTTTGGACATTCAGTACTTC | CASSLGVGGGLDIQYF
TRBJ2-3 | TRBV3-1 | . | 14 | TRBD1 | TGTGCCAGCAGCCCGACAGGGTACACAGATACGGAGTATTTT | CASSPTGYTDTEYF
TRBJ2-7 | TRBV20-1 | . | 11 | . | TGCAGTGCTAGCCGTTCCTACGAGCAGTACTTC | CSASRSYEQYF
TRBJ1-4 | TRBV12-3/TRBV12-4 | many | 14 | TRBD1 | TGTGCCAGCAACCCGACAGGGTTGAATGAAAAACTGTTTTTT | CASNPTGLNEKLFF
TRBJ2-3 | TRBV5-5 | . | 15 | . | TGTGCCAGCAGCTTAATATCTATTGGCACAGATACGCAGTATTTT | CASSLISIGTDTQYF
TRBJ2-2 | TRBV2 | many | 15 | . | TGTGCCAGCACCTGGCAGGTGGTTAGTTCCGGGGAGCTGTTTTTT | CASTWQVVSSGELFF
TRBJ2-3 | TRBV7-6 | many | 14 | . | TGTGCCAGCAGCCCGGACAGCTACACAGATACGCAGTATTTT | CASSPDSYTDTQYF
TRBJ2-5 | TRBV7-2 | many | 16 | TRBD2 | TGTGCCAGCAGCTTAAGGTCCAGCGGGATCCAAGAGACCCAGTACTTC | CASSLRSSGIQETQYF
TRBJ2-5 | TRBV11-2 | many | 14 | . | TGTGCCAGCAGCTTACGGCGCAGGGGAGAGACCCAGTACTTC | CASSLRRRGETQYF
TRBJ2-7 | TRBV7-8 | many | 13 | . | TGTGCCAGCAGCTTAGCTCGGGAATACGAGCAGTACTTC | CASSLAREYEQYF